The 9 T cell receptor beta chains in this list originate from one sample, sequenced in a study of human T cells and chemical hapten exposure. Time point specified: pre-sensitization, week 0. Indicated treatment: therapeutic diphenylcyclopropenone sensitization with weekly scalp DPC. Each CDR3 protein gets one entry after TCRdb re-called the RACE reads with MiXCR. The sample consists of more than 300,000 distinct CDR3 sequences, roughly 5% of them appearing once. Sequencing was performed on whole blood, taken in connection with sensitization to the hapten diphenylcyclopropenone (DPC). Every receptor here comes from a woman in her forties or fifties with alopecia areata. Some clones in this sample may be carry-over from other donors' samples.

This clonotype was detected ten times or more. The chain recombines TRBV7-2 with TRBJ2-4; a weak D match, TRBD1 (5 bases). This CDR3 has 12 residues. In germline, CDR1 is SGHTA, CDR2 FQGNSA. V gave up 5 bases and J gave up 14 bases, with 16 bases separating them. CDR3 in DNA: TGTGCCAGCAGCGCCCGACAGCTTCCAGAGTACTTC. This gives the protein CASSARQLPEYF.

This chain joins TRBV7-2 and TRBJ1-2; D is unresolved. The CDR3 sequence is 12 residues long. CDR1 is SGHTA, CDR2 FQGNSA, per germline. V lost 3 bases and J 14 bases, leaving 16 bases between the germline ends. The CDR3 DNA sequence: TGTGCCAGCAGCTTCACCTCCCGGGATTATACCTTC. Its translation is CASSFTSRDYTF.

The chain links TRBV2 to TRBJ2-3, with TRBD2 matching 11 bases. CDR1 is SNHLY and CDR2 is FYNNEI in the germline V gene. With 6 bases clipped from V and 14 bases from J, the junction kept 7 bases outside the gene matches. This CDR3 is 12 amino acids long. CDR3 amino acids: CASSPTSGRGYF. The CDR3 bases are TGTGCCAGCAGCCCCACTAGCGGGAGAGGGTATTTT.

A note on this clonotype: The germline gene is not matched at one end of the junction; a read error may be the cause. V gene TRBV9 combines with J gene TRBJ2-1; D possibly corresponds to TRBD2 (7 bases). The V gene's germline CDR1 is SGDLS and CDR2 YYNGEE. This CDR3 region has 15 residues. The CDR3 bases are TGTGCCAGCACCGTAGGGGGGGCCAAATCGAATGAGCAGTTCTTC. Encoded protein: CASTVGGAKSNEQFF.

The sample holds many counts of this clonotype. This chain connects TRBV7-2 to TRBJ2-3; TRBD2 is a possible D gene (6 bases). V was trimmed by 5 bases and J by 7 bases, leaving 19 bases between them. Germline CDR1 is SGHTA and CDR2 is FQGNSA. This CDR3 spans 15 amino acids. The CDR3 nucleotides read TGTGCCAGCAGCCCCCAAGCGGGCGTGTCCAATACGCAGTATTTT. Translation: CASSPQAGVSNTQYF.

This clonotype occurred many times. V usage is TRBV21-1 and J usage is TRBJ1-2; the table calls TRBD1, which could not be checked here. TRBV21-1 is labeled a pseudogene. The CDR3 loop spans 15 amino acids. Written as DNA, the CDR3 is TGTGCCAGCAACAAAGACAGGGGCTGGGCTCTTGGCTACACCTTC. It is translated as CASNKDRGWALGYTF.

This clonotype was found many times. The gene calls are TRBV19 and TRBJ2-7; 9 bases line up with TRBD1. The CDR3 has 15 residues. V lost 4 bases and J lost 4; bases outside the gene matches: 8. Germline V gene data show CDR1 as LNHDA and CDR2 as SQIVND (reference sequence). The CDR3 DNA reads TGTGCCAGTAGTAGGGGACAGGGAGGATGGTACGAGCAGTACTTC. Translating it yields CASSRGQGGWYEQYF.

The chain uses TRBV5-1 and TRBJ1-3, with D possibly matching TRBD1 (6 bases). Trimming cost V 0 bases and J 4 bases, with 11 bases left between them. CDR3 size: 15 residues. CDR1 is SGHRS, CDR2 YFSETQ, per germline. The CDR3 sequence is CASSLVGGSGNTIYF. CDR3 nucleotide sequence: TGCGCCAGCAGCTTGGTGGGGGGCTCCGGAAACACCATATATTTT.

This clonotype was counted many times. This chain's CDR3 is CASSQLVDLNTEAFF. In DNA form, the CDR3 reads TGTGCCAGCAGCCAATTGGTTGACCTGAACACTGAAGCTTTCTTT. J is TRBJ1-1 and V is TRBV4-2; D ambiguous. V shed 2 bases and J shed 0 bases, with 10 bases lying between them. This CDR3 spans 15 amino acids. The V gene's germline CDR1 is LGHNA and CDR2 YNFKEQ.